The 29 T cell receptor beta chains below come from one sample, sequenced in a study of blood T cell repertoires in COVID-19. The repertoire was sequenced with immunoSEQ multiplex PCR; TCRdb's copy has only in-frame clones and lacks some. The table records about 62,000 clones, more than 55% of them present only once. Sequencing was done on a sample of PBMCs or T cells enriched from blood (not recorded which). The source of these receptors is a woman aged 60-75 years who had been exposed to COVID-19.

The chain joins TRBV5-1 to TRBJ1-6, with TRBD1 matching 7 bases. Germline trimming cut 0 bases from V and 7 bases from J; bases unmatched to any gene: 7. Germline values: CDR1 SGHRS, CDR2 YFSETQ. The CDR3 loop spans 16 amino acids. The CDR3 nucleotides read TGCGCCAGCAGCTTGGGTGGGACAGCGACAAATTCACCCCTCCACTTT. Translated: CASSLGGTATNSPLHF.

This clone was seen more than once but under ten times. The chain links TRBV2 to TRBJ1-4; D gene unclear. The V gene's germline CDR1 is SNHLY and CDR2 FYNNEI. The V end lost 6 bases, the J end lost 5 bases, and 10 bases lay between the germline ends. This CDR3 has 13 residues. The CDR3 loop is CASSAGANEKLFF. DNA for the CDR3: TGTGCCAGCAGCGCGGGAGCCAATGAAAAACTGTTTTTT.

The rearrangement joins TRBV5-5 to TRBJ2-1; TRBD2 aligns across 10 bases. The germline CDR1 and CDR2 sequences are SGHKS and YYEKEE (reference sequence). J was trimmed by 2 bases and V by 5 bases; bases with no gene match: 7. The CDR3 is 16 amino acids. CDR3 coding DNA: TGTGCCAGCAGTCGACTAGCGGGCCACACCTACAATGAGCAGTTCTTC. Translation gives CASSRLAGHTYNEQFF.

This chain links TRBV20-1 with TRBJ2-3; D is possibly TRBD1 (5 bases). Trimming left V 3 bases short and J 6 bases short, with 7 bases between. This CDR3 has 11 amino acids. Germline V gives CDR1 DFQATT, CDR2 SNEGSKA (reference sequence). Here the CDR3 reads CSASKGDTQYF. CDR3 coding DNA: TGCAGTGCTAGTAAGGGGGATACGCAGTATTTT.

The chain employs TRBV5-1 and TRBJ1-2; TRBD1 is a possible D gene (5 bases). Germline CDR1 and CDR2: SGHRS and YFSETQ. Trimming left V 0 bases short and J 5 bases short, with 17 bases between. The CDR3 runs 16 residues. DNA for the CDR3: TGCGCCAGCAGCTTGGGACAGTCGCTAAGTTCATATGGCTACACCTTC. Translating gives CASSLGQSLSSYGYTF.

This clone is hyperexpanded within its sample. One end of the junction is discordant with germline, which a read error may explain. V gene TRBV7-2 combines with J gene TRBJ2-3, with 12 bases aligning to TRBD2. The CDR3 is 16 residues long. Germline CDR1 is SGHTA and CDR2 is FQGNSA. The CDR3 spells CASSLAGTSGQDTQYF. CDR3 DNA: TGTGCCAGCAGCCTAGCCGGGACTAGCGGGCAAGATACGCAGTATTTT.

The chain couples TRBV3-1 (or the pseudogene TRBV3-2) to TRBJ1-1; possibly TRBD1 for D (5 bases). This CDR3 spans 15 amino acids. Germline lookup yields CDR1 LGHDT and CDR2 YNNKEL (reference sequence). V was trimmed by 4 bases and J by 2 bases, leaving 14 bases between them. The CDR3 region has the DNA TGTGCCAGCAGCCCCCGAGGTGGGACTAACACTGAAGCTTTCTTT. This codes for CASSPRGGTNTEAFF.

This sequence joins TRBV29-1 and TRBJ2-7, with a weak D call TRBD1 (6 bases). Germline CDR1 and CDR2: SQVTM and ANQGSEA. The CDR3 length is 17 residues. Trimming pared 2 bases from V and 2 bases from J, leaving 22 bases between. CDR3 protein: CSVEIPGHQVPTYEQYF. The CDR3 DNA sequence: TGCAGCGTTGAAATCCCGGGACATCAGGTCCCAACCTACGAGCAGTACTTC.

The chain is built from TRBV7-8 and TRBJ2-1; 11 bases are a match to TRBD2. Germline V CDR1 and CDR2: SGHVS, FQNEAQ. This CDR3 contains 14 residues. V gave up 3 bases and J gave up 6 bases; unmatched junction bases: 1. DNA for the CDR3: TGTGCCAGCAGCTTGCTAGCGGGGGGCAATGAGCAGTTCTTC. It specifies CASSLLAGGNEQFF.

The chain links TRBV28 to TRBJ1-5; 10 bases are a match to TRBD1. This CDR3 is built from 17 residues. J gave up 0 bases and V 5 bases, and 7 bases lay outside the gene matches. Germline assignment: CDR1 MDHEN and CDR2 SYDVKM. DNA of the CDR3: TGTGCCAGCAGTCGACAGGGGGCGGGATATAGCAATCAGCCCCAGCATTTT. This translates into CASSRQGAGYSNQPQHF. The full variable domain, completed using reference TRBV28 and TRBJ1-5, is DVKVTQSSRYLVKRTGEKVFLECVQDMDHENMFWYRQDPGLGLRLIYFSYDVKMKEKGDIPEGYSVSREKKERFSLILESASTNQTSMYLCASSRQGAGYSNQPQHFGDGTRLSIL.

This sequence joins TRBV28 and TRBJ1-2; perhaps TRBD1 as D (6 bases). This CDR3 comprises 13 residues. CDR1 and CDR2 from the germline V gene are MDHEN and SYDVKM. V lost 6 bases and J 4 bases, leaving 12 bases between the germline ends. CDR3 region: CASRPGGSYGYTF. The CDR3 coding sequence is TGTGCCAGCAGACCTGGGGGCTCCTATGGCTACACCTTC.

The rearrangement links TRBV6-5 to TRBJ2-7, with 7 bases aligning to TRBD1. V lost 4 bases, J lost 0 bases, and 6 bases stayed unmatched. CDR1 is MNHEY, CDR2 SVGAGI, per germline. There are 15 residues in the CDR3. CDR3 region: CASSSGQDGSYEQYF. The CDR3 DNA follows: TGTGCCAGCAGTTCAGGACAGGACGGCTCCTACGAGCAGTACTTC.

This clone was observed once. CDR3 region: CASSLDRSNEKLFF. As DNA, the CDR3 is TGTGCCAGCAGTTTAGACAGGTCGAACGAAAAACTGTTTTTT. The chain employs TRBV28 and TRBJ1-4, with a weak D call TRBD1 (6 bases). Trimming took 2 bases from V and 8 from J, leaving 12 bases between them. The CDR3 loop spans 14 amino acids. CDR1 MDHEN and CDR2 SYDVKM come from the germline V gene.

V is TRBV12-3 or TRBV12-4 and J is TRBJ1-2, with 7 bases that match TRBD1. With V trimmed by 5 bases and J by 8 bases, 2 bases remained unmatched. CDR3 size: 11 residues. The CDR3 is CASSLGGGYTF. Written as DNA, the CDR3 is TGTGCCAGCAGTCTAGGGGGCGGCTACACCTTC.

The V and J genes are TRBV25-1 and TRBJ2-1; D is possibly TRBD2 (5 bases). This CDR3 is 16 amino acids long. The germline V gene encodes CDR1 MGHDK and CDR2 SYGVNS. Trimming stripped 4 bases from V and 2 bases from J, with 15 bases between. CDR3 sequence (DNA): TGTGCCAGCAGTGGTCCTCCAGGAGGAGCCTACAATGAGCAGTTCTTC. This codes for CASSGPPGGAYNEQFF.

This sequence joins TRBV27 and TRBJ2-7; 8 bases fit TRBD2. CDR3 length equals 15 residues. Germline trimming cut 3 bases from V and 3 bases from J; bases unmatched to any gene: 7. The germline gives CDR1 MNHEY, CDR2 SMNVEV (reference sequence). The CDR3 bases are TGTGCCAGCAGTTTCCTCCAGGCGGGGGGCTACGAGCAGTACTTC. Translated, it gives CASSFLQAGGYEQYF.

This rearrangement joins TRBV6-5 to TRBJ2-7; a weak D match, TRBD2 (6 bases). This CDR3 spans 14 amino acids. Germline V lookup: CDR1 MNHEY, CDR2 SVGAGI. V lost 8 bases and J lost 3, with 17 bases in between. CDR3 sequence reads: CASVTSVGGYEQYF. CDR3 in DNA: TGTGCCAGCGTGACCTCGGTGGGGGGCTACGAGCAGTACTTC.

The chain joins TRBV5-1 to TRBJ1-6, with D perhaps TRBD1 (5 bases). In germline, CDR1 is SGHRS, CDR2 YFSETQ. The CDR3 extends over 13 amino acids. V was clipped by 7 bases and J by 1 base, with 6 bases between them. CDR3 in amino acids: CASRGSYNSPLHF. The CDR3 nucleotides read TGCGCCAGCCGGGGGTCCTATAATTCACCCCTCCACTTT.

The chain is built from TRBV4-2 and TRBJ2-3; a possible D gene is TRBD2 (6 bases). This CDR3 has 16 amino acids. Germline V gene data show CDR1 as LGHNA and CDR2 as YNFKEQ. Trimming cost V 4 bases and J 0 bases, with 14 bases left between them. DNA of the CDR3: TGTGCCAGCAGCCTTCGTCCCGGGACTAGCACAGATACGCAGTATTTT. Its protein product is CASSLRPGTSTDTQYF.

CDR3 residues: CASSKEIGQGYSNQPQHF. CDR3 coding DNA: TGTGCCAGCAGCAAAGAGATCGGACAGGGTTATAGCAATCAGCCCCAGCATTTT. V and J are TRBV21-1 and TRBJ1-5; whether TRBD1, the table's D call, matches the DNA was not checked. TRBV21-1 is a pseudogene segment. This CDR3 has 18 amino acids.

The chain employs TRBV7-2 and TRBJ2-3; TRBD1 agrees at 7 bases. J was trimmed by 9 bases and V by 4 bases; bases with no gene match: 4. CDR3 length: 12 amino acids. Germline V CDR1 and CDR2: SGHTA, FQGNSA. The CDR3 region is CASSWPGQTQYF. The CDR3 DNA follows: TGTGCCAGCAGCTGGCCGGGACAGACGCAGTATTTT. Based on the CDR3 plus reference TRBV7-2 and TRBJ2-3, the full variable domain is GAGVSQSPSNKVTEKGKDVELRCDPISGHTALYWYRQSLGQGLEFLIYFQGNSAPDKSGLPSDRFSAERTGGSVSTLTIQRTQQEDSAVYLCASSWPGQTQYFGPGTRLTVL.

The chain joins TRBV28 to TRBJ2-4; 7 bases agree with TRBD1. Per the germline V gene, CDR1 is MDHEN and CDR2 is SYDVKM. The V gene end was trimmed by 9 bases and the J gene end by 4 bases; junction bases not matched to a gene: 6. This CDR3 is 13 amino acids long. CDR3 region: CASAQGSKNIQYF. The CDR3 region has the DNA TGTGCCAGTGCACAGGGGTCTAAAAACATTCAGTACTTC. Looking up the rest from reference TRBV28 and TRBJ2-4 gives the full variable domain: DVKVTQSSRYLVKRTGEKVFLECVQDMDHENMFWYRQDPGLGLRLIYFSYDVKMKEKGDIPEGYSVSREKKERFSLILESASTNQTSMYLCASAQGSKNIQYFGAGTRLSVL.

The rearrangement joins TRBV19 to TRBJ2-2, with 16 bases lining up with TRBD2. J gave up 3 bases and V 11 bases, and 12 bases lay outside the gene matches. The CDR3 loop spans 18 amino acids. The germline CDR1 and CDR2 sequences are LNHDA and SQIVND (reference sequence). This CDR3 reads CAGRTGTSGRGHTGELFF. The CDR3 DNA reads TGTGCCGGCCGTACTGGGACTAGCGGGAGGGGGCACACCGGGGAGCTGTTTTTT.

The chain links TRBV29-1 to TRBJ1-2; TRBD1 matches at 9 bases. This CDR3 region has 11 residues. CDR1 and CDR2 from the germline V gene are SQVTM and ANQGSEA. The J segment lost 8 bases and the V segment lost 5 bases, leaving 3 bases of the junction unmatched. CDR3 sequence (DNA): TGCAGCGTTACAGGGGGCGGCGGCTACACCTTC. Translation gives CSVTGGGGYTF. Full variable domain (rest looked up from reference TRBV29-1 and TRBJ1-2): SAVISQKPSRDICQRGTSLTIQCQVDSQVTMMFWYRQQPGQSLTLIATANQGSEATYESGFVIDKFPISRPNLTFSTLTVSNMSPEDSSIYLCSVTGGGGYTFGSGTRLTVV.

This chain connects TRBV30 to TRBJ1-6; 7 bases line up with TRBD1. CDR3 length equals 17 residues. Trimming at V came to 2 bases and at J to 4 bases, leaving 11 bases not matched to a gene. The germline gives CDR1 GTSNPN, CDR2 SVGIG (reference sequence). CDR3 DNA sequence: TGTGCCTGGAGTTGGGACCAACCGGGACAGTATAATTCACCCCTCCACTTT. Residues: CAWSWDQPGQYNSPLHF.

CDR3 nucleotide sequence: TGTGCCAGCAGCTTGGGGGGGCTAAACGAGCAGTACTTC. Protein: CASSLGGLNEQYF. V and J are TRBV5-5 and TRBJ2-7; tentatively, D is TRBD1 (6 bases). The germline CDR1 and CDR2 sequences are SGHKS and YYEKEE (reference sequence). With 0 bases removed from V and 5 bases from J, the gap between germline ends came to 9 bases. The CDR3 totals 13 residues.

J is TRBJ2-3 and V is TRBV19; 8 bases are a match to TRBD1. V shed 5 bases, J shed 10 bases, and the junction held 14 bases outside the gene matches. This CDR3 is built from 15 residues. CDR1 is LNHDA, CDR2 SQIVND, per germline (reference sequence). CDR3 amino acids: CASSFFAGGPEAQYF. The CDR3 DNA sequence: TGTGCCAGTAGTTTCTTCGCAGGGGGCCCGGAGGCGCAGTATTTT.

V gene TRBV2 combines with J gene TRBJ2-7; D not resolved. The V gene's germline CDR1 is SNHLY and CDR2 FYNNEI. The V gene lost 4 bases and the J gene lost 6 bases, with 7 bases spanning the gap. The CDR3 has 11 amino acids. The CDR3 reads CASSASLEQYF. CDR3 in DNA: TGTGCCAGCAGTGCGTCCCTCGAGCAGTACTTC. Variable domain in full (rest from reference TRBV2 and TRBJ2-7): EPEVTQTPSHQVTQMGQEVILRCVPISNHLYFYWYRQILGQKVEFLVSFYNNEISEKSEIFDDQFSVERPDGSNFTLKIRSTKLEDSAMYFCASSASLEQYFGPGTRLTVT.

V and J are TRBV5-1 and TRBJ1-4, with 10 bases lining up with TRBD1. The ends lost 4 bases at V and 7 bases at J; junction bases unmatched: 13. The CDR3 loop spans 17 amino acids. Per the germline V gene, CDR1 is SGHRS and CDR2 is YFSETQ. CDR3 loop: CASSAGQGRISGEKLFF. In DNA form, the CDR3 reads TGCGCCAGCAGCGCGGGACAGGGGAGGATCAGTGGTGAAAAACTGTTTTTT.